The 26 T cell receptor beta chains below all came from one sample that was sequenced in a study of cytomegalovirus exposure and HLA in healthy donors. PCR employed 60 Vbeta and 13 Jbeta primers. TCRdb keeps only in-frame clones here, not all; method: immunoSEQ multiplex PCR. The sample records 65,000 to 90,000 clones, roughly 70% being singletons. Input material: PBMCs. These receptors were collected from a man between 70 and 80 years old in good health and CMV-seronegative.

This clone showed up just a few times. The chain employs TRBV30 and TRBJ1-2, with D possibly being TRBD1 (5 bases). Germline lookup yields CDR1 GTSNPN and CDR2 SVGIG (reference sequence). Trimming stripped 3 bases from V and 6 bases from J, with 20 bases between. This CDR3 region has 15 residues. In DNA, the CDR3 is TGTGCCTGGAGCGCGGGGGGGTCCGCCGACGATGGCTACACCTTC. This encodes CAWSAGGSADDGYTF.

CDR3 in amino acids: CASRGQTSSGANVLTF. The CDR3 DNA follows: TGTGCCAGCAGGGGACAGACCTCCTCTGGGGCCAACGTCCTGACTTTC. J is TRBJ2-6 and V is TRBV5-4; 7 bases are a match to TRBD1. The V gene end was trimmed by 5 bases and the J gene end by 0 bases; junction bases not matched to a gene: 5. Germline CDR1 and CDR2: SGHNT and YYREEE (reference sequence). There are 16 residues in the CDR3.

The gene calls are TRBV7-9 and TRBJ2-7, with D tentatively TRBD2 (6 bases). The CDR3 runs to 15 residues. V lost 6 bases and J lost 0, with 15 bases in between. Germline values: CDR1 SEHNR, CDR2 FQNEAQ (reference sequence). The CDR3 DNA reads as TGTGCCAGCAGTTCGGGACTCCCAGGCTCCTACGAGCAGTACTTC. It is translated as CASSSGLPGSYEQYF.

V usage is TRBV18 and J usage is TRBJ2-7; 10 positions match TRBD1. CDR3 length: 15 residues. With V trimmed by 6 bases and J by 2 bases, 7 bases remained unmatched. Germline V gene lookup returns CDR1 KGHSH and CDR2 LQKENI. CDR3: CASSLTGQGPYEQYF. CDR3 in DNA: TGTGCCAGCTCGCTTACGGGACAGGGGCCCTACGAGCAGTACTTC.

The rearrangement links TRBV2 to TRBJ1-1; the match to TRBD1 covers 7 bases. This CDR3 region has 18 residues. CDR1 is SNHLY and CDR2 is FYNNEI in the germline V gene. Trimming cost V 6 bases and J 4 bases; bases outside gene matches: 20. CDR3 in amino acids: CASSVRRDRYSRFTEAFF. For the CDR3, the DNA is TGTGCCAGCAGCGTTCGCCGGGACAGATATAGTCGTTTCACTGAAGCTTTCTTT.

The chain recombines TRBV19 with TRBJ2-7; D may be TRBD1 (5 bases). The CDR3 spans 13 residues. V shed 0 bases and J shed 11 bases, with 14 bases lying between them. Germline CDR1 is LNHDA and CDR2 is SQIVND (reference sequence). CDR3: CASSIDDSTEEYF. In DNA, the CDR3 is TGTGCCAGTAGTATAGACGACAGTACAGAAGAGTACTTC.

The J gene is TRBJ1-5, the V gene TRBV4-3; a possible D gene is TRBD1 (5 bases). This CDR3 is 15 amino acids long. CDR1 and CDR2 from the germline V gene are LGHNA and YSLEER. V gave up 4 bases and J gave up 7 bases, with 17 bases separating them. The CDR3: CASSLAGGSGQPQHF. Here the CDR3 DNA reads TGCGCCAGCAGCCTTGCTGGGGGGAGCGGACAGCCCCAGCATTTT.

The chain uses TRBV9 and TRBJ2-1; TRBD1 matches at 7 bases. CDR1 and CDR2 (germline): SGDLS, YYNGEE. The ends lost 0 bases at V and 3 bases at J; junction bases unmatched: 9. This CDR3 has 17 residues. The CDR3 DNA reads as TGTGCCAGCAGCGTAGAGAACAGGGGCCTCGACTACAATGAGCAGTTCTTC. Its protein product is CASSVENRGLDYNEQFF.

V is TRBV29-1 and J is TRBJ2-3; a weak D match, TRBD2 (5 bases). Germline V lookup: CDR1 SQVTM, CDR2 ANQGSEA. V gave up 7 bases and J gave up 4 bases, with 9 bases separating them. This CDR3 has 11 amino acids. CDR3 coding DNA: TGCAGCGCTGAGGGAGCAGATACGCAGTATTTT. It yields the protein CSAEGADTQYF.

This clone was recorded once. The chain links TRBV11-3 to TRBJ2-1; 8 nucleotides match TRBD1. CDR1 is SGHNT and CDR2 is YENEEA in the germline V gene. The junction had 3 bases not matched to a gene; V was cut back by 1 base and J by 4 bases. The CDR3 consists of 15 residues. Here the CDR3 DNA reads TGTGCCAGCAGCTTAGGGACAGGGTCATACAATGAGCAGTTCTTC. This codes for CASSLGTGSYNEQFF.

This clone turned up a few times. This chain joins TRBV7-9 and TRBJ1-4; 10 bases fit TRBD1. CDR3 length: 16 amino acids. Per the germline V gene, CDR1 is SEHNR and CDR2 is FQNEAQ (reference sequence). J lost 5 bases, V lost 1 base, and 4 bases had no gene match. CDR3 bases: TGTGCCAGCAGCTTAGGACAGGGGGCGCAGAATGAAAAACTGTTTTTT. Translation gives CASSLGQGAQNEKLFF.

The rearrangement links TRBV5-1 to TRBJ2-5; 8 bases line up with TRBD2. Germline assignment: CDR1 SGHRS and CDR2 YFSETQ. J was trimmed by 5 bases and V by 1 base; bases with no gene match: 13. CDR3 length equals 17 residues. CDR3 sequence reads: CASSLTSGGYGGETQYF. The DNA of the CDR3 is TGCGCCAGCAGCTTGACATCGGGGGGGTACGGAGGGGAGACCCAGTACTTC.

The sample holds one count of this clone. The V call is TRBV4-2, the J call TRBJ2-5, with 8 bases fitting TRBD2. Germline V CDR1 and CDR2: LGHNA, YNFKEQ. The ends lost 0 bases at V and 4 bases at J; junction bases unmatched: 7. The CDR3 is 16 amino acids. The DNA for the CDR3 is TGTGCCAGCAGCCAAGATCGGGGGGGGCAGGGAGAGACCCAGTACTTC. It codes for CASSQDRGGQGETQYF.

This clone was counted only a few times. The DNA for the CDR3 is TGTGCCATCAGTGGGGACAGGGGTAATTCACCCCTCCACTTT. Its translation: CAISGDRGNSPLHF. The chain recombines TRBV10-3 with TRBJ1-6; 10 nucleotides match TRBD1. The CDR3 covers 14 residues. J lost 6 bases, V lost 4 bases, and 0 bases had no gene match. Germline assignment: CDR1 ENHRY and CDR2 SYGVKD.

The genes are TRBV19 and TRBJ1-4, with a weak D call TRBD1 (5 bases). The CDR3 is made up of 15 amino acids. V was trimmed by 5 bases and J by 7 bases, leaving 17 bases between them. Germline V gene lookup returns CDR1 LNHDA and CDR2 SQIVND (reference sequence). The CDR3 region has the DNA TGTGCCAGTAGTTCCGCGGGAGGGGTTGGTGAAAAACTGTTTTTT. The encoded protein is CASSSAGGVGEKLFF.

This sequence joins TRBV15 and TRBJ2-7; 8 bases are a match to TRBD1. J lost 3 bases, V lost 0 bases, and 4 bases had no gene match. The CDR3 is made up of 15 amino acids. Germline V gives CDR1 LNHNV, CDR2 YYDKDF (reference sequence). For the CDR3, the DNA is TGTGCCACCAGCAGAGATCGAGGGACAGGCTACGAGCAGTACTTC. It translates to CATSRDRGTGYEQYF. The variable domain in full, with the rest retrieved from reference TRBV15 and TRBJ2-7, is DAMVIQNPRYQVTQFGKPVTLSCSQTLNHNVMYWYQQKSSQAPKLLFHYYDKDFNNEADTPDNFQSRRPNTSFCFLDIRSPGLGDTAMYLCATSRDRGTGYEQYFGPGTRLTVT.

This sequence joins TRBV2 and TRBJ2-7, with 7 bases lining up with TRBD1. The germline gives CDR1 SNHLY, CDR2 FYNNEI. J gave up 0 bases and V 5 bases, and 4 bases lay outside the gene matches. This CDR3 spans 14 amino acids. The CDR3 reads CASSRDRTSYEQYF. CDR3 nucleotides: TGTGCCAGCAGTCGGGACAGAACCTCCTACGAGCAGTACTTC.

This clone came up once. The gene calls are TRBV18 and TRBJ1-1, with TRBD1 matching over 9 bases. Germline V gene data show CDR1 as KGHSH and CDR2 as LQKENI. The CDR3 has 17 amino acids. With V trimmed by 0 bases and J by 1 base, 6 bases remained unmatched. This CDR3 reads CASSPPTGGSRNTEAFF. The CDR3 DNA reads as TGTGCCAGCTCACCACCGACAGGGGGGAGCCGGAACACTGAAGCTTTCTTT.

This chain connects TRBV7-2 to TRBJ2-2; no clear D. Trimming took off 4 bases at V and 4 bases at J, with 10 bases between the two ends. The CDR3 is 14 amino acids. Germline-derived CDR1 and CDR2 are SGHTA and FQGNSA. The CDR3 reads CASSSGVVTGELFF. CDR3 sequence (DNA): TGTGCCAGCAGCTCCGGAGTAGTCACCGGGGAGCTGTTTTTT.

The chain uses TRBV6-5 and TRBJ1-5, with 11 positions matching TRBD1. This CDR3 contains 15 residues. V lost 8 bases and J lost 6; bases outside the gene matches: 9. CDR1 and CDR2 from the germline V gene are MNHEY and SVGAGI. DNA for the CDR3: TGTGCCAGCGCTATGGACAGGGGGCGCGTTCAGCCCCAGCATTTT. The encoded protein is CASAMDRGRVQPQHF.

J is TRBJ2-5 and V is TRBV27; a possible D gene is TRBD1 (6 bases). This CDR3 is built from 16 residues. Germline CDR1 reads MNHEY; CDR2 reads SMNVEV (reference sequence). The germline V and J ends were trimmed by 5 bases and 3 bases, with 19 bases remaining between them. The chain's CDR3 is CASSPGALLHEETQYF. CDR3 nucleotide sequence: TGTGCCAGCAGTCCAGGGGCCCTTCTTCACGAAGAGACCCAGTACTTC.

The rearrangement uses TRBV27 and TRBJ2-7, with TRBD1 matching 7 bases. The CDR3 is made up of 14 amino acids. Trimming took 6 bases from V and 0 from J; bases not matched to a gene: 5. Germline CDR1 reads MNHEY; CDR2 reads SMNVEV (reference sequence). The CDR3 coding sequence is TGTGCCAGCAGCCGACAGGGTTCCTCCTACGAGCAGTACTTC. Translated, it gives CASSRQGSSYEQYF.

The CDR3 protein is CASSRAGTGVETQYF. The CDR3 DNA follows: TGTGCCAGCAGCCGAGCCGGGACAGGGGTTGAGACCCAGTACTTC. This sequence joins TRBV7-2 and TRBJ2-5, with 10 bases fitting TRBD1. CDR1 and CDR2 from the germline V gene are SGHTA and FQGNSA. The V segment lost 5 bases and the J segment 5 bases; nucleotides outside the gene matches: 8. There are 15 residues in the CDR3.

The CDR3 bases are TGTGCCAGCTCACCCTCGGGGAGCAGCTCCTACGAGCAGTACTTC. Its translation is CASSPSGSSSYEQYF. The chain uses TRBV18 and TRBJ2-7, with D tentatively TRBD2 (5 bases). CDR1 is KGHSH, CDR2 LQKENI, per germline. The CDR3 has 15 amino acids. The V end was cut by 3 bases, the J end by 0 bases, with 12 bases between.

For the CDR3, the DNA is TGCAGCGTTGAAGTCAGGGGGCAAGATACGCAGTATTTT. This codes for CSVEVRGQDTQYF. V gene TRBV29-1 combines with J gene TRBJ2-3; 8 bases fit TRBD1. Per germline, CDR1 SQVTM and CDR2 ANQGSEA. J was trimmed by 5 bases and V by 1 base; bases with no gene match: 2. This CDR3 has 13 amino acids.

The sample holds one count of this clone. This chain uses TRBV18 with TRBJ2-7, with 8 bases that match TRBD1. The germline V gene encodes CDR1 KGHSH and CDR2 LQKENI. This CDR3 is built from 14 residues. Trimming removed 5 bases from V and 2 bases from J; junction bases left unmatched: 5. The CDR3 bases are TGTGCCAGCTCATCCGACAGGGGCCCCTACGAGCAGTACTTC. Amino acid sequence: CASSSDRGPYEQYF.